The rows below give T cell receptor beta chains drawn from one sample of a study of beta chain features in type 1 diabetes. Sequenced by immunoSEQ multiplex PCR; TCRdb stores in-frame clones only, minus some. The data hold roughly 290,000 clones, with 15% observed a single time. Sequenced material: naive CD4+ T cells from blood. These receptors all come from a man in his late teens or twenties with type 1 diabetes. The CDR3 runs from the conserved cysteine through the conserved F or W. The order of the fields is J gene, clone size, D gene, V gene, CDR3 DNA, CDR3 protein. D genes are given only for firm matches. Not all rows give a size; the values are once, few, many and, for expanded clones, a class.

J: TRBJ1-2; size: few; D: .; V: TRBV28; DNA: TGTGCCAGCAGGGACGCAGGGGTTGATTATGGCTACACCTTC; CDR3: CASRDAGVDYGYTF
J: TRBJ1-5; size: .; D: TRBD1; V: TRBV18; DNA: TGTGCCAGCTCACCAGAGGACAGGGGAAATCAGCCCCAGCATTTT; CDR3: CASSPEDRGNQPQHF
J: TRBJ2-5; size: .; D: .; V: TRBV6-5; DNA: TGTGCCAGCAGTTACTCAGGGGGGGCGTCCCAAGAGACCCAGTACTTC; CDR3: CASSYSGGASQETQYF
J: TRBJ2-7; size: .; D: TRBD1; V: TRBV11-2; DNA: TGTGCCAGCAGCCGACGGACAGGGGACTACGAGCAGTACTTC; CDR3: CASSRRTGDYEQYF
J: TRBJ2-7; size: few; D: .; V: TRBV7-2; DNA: TGTGCCAGCAGCTACTTAGGGGGCTACGAGCAGTACTTC; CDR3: CASSYLGGYEQYF
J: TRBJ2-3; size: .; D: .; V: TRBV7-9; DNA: TGTGCCAGCAGCCCCTGGACAACGAAGAGGACAGATACGCAGTATTTT; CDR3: CASSPWTTKRTDTQYF
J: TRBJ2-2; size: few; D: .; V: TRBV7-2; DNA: TGTGCCAGCAGCTTATGGCTGGCTTTGGCCGGGGAGCTGTTTTTT; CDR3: CASSLWLALAGELFF
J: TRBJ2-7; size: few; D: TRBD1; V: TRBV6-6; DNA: TGTGCCAGCAGGAGCGGACAGGGGGCCTACGAGCAGTACTTC; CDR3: CASRSGQGAYEQYF
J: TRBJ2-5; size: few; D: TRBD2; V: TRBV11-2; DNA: TGTGCCAGCAGCTTAGATTCGACAGCGGGAGGGGAAGAGACCCAGTACTTC; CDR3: CASSLDSTAGGEETQYF
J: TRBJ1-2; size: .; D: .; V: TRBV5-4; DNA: TGTGCCAGCAGCGCTGACAGGAACTATGGCTACACCTTC; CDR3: CASSADRNYGYTF
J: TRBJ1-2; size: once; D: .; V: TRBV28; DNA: TGTGCCAGCAGTTTGGGAGTTGGCTATGGCTACACCTTC; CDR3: CASSLGVGYGYTF
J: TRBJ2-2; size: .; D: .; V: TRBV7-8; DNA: TGTGCCAGCAGCGGACGACTACTCGGGGCCGGGGAGCTGTTTTTT; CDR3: CASSGRLLGAGELFF
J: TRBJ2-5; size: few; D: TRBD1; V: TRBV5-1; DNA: TGCGCCAGCAGCTTGGCCGGGACAGGGGACGAGACCCAGTACTTC; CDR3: CASSLAGTGDETQYF